The 6 T cell receptor beta chains reported below all come from one sample, sequenced in a study of control samples from healthy donors and cancer patients. Clones were read by immunoSEQ multiplex PCR, and TCRdb kept only the in-frame ones, dropping some. This sample carries 80,000 to 100,000 clones, roughly 92% of them seen once, and the ten largest clones take approximately 3%. Material for sequencing was blood. The receptors stem from a human donor in good health. The donor label of this sample is uncertain.

The rearrangement joins TRBV6-6 to TRBJ1-4; 7 bases align to TRBD1. The CDR3 runs 15 residues. Germline CDR1 is MNHNY and CDR2 is SVGAGI (reference sequence). J lost 3 bases, V lost 5 bases, and 6 bases had no gene match. The CDR3 coding sequence is TGTGCCAGCAGTCCGGCGGACAGGCCTAATGAAAAACTGTTTTTT. Protein: CASSPADRPNEKLFF.

This sequence joins TRBV7-3 and TRBJ1-2, with a tentative D call TRBD1 (6 bases). Germline lookup yields CDR1 SGHTA and CDR2 FQGTGA. The CDR3 covers 14 residues. V shed 0 bases and J shed 4 bases, with 9 bases lying between them. In nucleotides, the CDR3 is TGTGCCAGCAGCTTAACCGGGGGCGCCTATGGCTACACCTTC. Translated: CASSLTGGAYGYTF.

The chain links TRBV19 to TRBJ2-3; 12 bases match TRBD1. The junction had 3 bases not matched to a gene; V was cut back by 1 base and J by 4 bases. The germline CDR1 and CDR2 sequences are LNHDA and SQIVND (reference sequence). CDR3 size: 16 residues. The CDR3 sequence is CASSIAGQGASDTQYF. The DNA for the CDR3 is TGTGCCAGTAGTATAGCGGGACAGGGGGCGTCAGATACGCAGTATTTT.

This clone was seen just once. The genes are TRBV11-3 and TRBJ2-2, with 7 nucleotides matching TRBD2. With 4 bases clipped from V and 5 bases from J, the junction kept 4 bases outside the gene matches. The CDR3 has 14 residues. Germline V gene sequence: CDR1 SGHNT, CDR2 YENEEA. CDR3 in amino acids: CASSSTRGTGELFF. CDR3 DNA: TGTGCCAGCAGCTCCACGCGGGGGACCGGGGAGCTGTTTTTT.

The gene calls are TRBV7-2 and TRBJ2-5; possible D gene TRBD2, 6 bases. This CDR3 comprises 14 residues. Trimming shortened V by 0 bases and J by 3 bases, and 8 bases separated the two germline ends. The germline V gene encodes CDR1 SGHTA and CDR2 FQGNSA. Written as DNA, the CDR3 is TGTGCCAGCAGCTTAGCGCGGACTAAAGAGACCCAGTACTTC. It encodes CASSLARTKETQYF.

The count of this clone is one. The rearrangement joins TRBV11-2 to TRBJ1-2; D is unresolved. V shed 6 bases and J shed 2 bases, with 13 bases lying between them. Germline CDR1 is SGHAT and CDR2 is FQNNGV. The CDR3 runs 14 residues. The DNA for the CDR3 is TGTGCCAGCAGACCCCTCGGTGAGAACTATGGCTACACCTTC. This gives the protein CASRPLGENYGYTF.